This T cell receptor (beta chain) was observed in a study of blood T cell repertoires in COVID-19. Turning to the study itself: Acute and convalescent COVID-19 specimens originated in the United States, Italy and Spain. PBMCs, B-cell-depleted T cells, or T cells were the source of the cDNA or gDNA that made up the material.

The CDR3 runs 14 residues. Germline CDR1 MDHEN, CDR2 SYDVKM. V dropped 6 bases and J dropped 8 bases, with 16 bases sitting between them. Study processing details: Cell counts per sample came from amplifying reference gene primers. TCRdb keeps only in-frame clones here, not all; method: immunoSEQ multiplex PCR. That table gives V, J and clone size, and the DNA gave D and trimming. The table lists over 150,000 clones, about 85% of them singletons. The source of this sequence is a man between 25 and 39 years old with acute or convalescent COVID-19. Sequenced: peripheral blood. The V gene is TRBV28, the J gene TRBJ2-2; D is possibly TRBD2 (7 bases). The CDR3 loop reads CASSYRARGGELFF. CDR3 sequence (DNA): TGTGCCAGCAGCTACAGGGCGCGGGGGGGGGAGCTGTTTTTT.